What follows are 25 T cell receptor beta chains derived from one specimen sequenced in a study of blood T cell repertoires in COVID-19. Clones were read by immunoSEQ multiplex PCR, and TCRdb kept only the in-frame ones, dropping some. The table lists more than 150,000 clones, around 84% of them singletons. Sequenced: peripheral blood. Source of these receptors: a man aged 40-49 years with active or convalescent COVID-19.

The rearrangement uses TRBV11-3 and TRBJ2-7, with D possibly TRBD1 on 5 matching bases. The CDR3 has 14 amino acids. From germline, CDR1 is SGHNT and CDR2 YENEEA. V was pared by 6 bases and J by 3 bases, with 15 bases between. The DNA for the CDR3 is TGTGCCAGCAGTACCAGGAACAGGAGCTACGAGCAGTACTTC. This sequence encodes CASSTRNRSYEQYF.

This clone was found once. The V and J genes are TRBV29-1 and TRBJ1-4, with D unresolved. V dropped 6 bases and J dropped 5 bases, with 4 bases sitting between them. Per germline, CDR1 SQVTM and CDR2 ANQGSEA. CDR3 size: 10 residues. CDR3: CSVLNEKLFF. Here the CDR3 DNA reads TGCAGCGTCTTGAATGAAAAACTGTTTTTT.

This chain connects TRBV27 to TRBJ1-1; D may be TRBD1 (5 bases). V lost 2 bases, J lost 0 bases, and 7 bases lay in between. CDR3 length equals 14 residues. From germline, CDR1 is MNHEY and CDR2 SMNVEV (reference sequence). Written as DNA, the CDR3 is TGTGCCAGCAGTTTAGGCAGGGTGAACACTGAAGCTTTCTTT. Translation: CASSLGRVNTEAFF.

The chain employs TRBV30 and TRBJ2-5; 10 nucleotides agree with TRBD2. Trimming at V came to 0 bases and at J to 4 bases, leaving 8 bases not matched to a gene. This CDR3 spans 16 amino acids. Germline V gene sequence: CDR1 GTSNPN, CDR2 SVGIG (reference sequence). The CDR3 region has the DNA TGTGCCTGGAGTGTACGAAGCGGGGGGGCAAGAGAGACCCAGTACTTC. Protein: CAWSVRSGGARETQYF.

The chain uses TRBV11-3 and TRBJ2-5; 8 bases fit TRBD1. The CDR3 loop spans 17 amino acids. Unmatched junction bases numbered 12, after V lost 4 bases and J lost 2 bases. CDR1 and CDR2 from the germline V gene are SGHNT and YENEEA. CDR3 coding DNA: TGTGCCAGCAGCTCCTCTTGGGGGGACAGGAGGCAAGAGACCCAGTACTTC. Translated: CASSSSWGDRRQETQYF. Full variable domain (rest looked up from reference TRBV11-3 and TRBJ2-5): EAGVVQSPRYKIIEKKQPVAFWCNPISGHNTLYWYLQNLGQGPELLIRYENEEAVDDSQLPKDRFSAERLKGVDSTLKIQPAELGDSAVYLCASSSSWGDRRQETQYFGPGTRLLVL.

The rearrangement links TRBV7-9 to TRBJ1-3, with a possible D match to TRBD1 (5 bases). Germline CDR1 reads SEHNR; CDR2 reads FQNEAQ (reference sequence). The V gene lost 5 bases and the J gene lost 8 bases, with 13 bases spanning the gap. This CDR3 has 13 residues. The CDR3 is CASSLQARDTIYF. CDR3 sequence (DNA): TGTGCCAGCAGCCTACAGGCTAGGGACACCATATATTTT.

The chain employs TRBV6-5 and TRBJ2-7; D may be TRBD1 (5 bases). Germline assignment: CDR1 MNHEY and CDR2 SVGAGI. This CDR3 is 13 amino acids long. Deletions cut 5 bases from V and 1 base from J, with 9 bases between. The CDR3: CASSLSGSYEQYF. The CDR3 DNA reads TGTGCCAGCAGTCTATCAGGGTCCTACGAGCAGTACTTC.

The CDR3 is CASSVDGGGRNGYTF. The CDR3 DNA is TGTGCCAGCAGCGTAGATGGGGGAGGACGGAATGGCTACACCTTC. V is TRBV9 and J is TRBJ1-2, with D possibly being TRBD1 (5 bases). CDR3 size: 15 residues. CDR1 SGDLS and CDR2 YYNGEE come from the germline V gene. V was clipped by 0 bases and J by 6 bases, with 15 bases between them.

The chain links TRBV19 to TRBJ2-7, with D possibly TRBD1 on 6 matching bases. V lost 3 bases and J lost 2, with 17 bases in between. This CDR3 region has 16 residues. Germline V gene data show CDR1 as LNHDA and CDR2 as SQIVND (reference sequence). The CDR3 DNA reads TGTGCCAGTAGTATGCTCAGGGGCGTTACTACCTACGAGCAGTACTTC. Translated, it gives CASSMLRGVTTYEQYF.

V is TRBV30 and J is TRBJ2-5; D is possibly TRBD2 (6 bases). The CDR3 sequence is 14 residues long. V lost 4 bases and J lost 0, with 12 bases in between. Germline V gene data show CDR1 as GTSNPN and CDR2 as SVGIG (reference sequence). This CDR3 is CAWTWGLYQETQYF. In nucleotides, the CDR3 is TGTGCCTGGACGTGGGGACTCTACCAAGAGACCCAGTACTTC.

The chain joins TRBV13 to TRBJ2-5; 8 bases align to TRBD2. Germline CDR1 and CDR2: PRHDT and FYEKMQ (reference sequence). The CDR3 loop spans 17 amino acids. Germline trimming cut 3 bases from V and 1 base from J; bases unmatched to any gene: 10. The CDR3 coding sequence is TGTGCCAGCAGCTTCAAACTGGGCGGGGGGACCCAAGAGACCCAGTACTTC. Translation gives CASSFKLGGGTQETQYF.

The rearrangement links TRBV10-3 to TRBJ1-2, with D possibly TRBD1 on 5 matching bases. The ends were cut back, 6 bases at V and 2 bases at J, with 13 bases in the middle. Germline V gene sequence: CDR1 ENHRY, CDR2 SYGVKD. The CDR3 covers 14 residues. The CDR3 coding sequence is TGTGCCATCAGCCTGACAGAAGCCAACTATGGCTACACCTTC. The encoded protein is CAISLTEANYGYTF.

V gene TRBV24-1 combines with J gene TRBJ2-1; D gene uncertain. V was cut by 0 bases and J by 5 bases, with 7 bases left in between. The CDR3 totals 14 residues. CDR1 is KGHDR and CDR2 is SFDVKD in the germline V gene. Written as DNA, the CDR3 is TGTGCCACCAGTGATTTGGACACGCACAATGAGCAGTTCTTC. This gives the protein CATSDLDTHNEQFF.

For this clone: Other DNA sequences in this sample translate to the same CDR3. The CDR3 here is CASSFPGNTEAFF. The CDR3 DNA is TGTGCCAGCAGTTTTCCGGGGAACACTGAAGCTTTCTTT. The V gene is TRBV28, the J gene TRBJ1-1; D not resolved. Germline V gives CDR1 MDHEN, CDR2 SYDVKM. V dropped 3 bases and J dropped 1 base, with 6 bases sitting between them. The CDR3 is 13 amino acids.

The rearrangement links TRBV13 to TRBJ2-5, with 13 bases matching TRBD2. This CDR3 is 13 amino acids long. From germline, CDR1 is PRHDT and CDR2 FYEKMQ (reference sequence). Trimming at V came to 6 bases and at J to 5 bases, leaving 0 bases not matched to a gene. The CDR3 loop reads CASRGLAGETQYF. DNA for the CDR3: TGTGCCAGCAGGGGACTAGCGGGGGAGACCCAGTACTTC.

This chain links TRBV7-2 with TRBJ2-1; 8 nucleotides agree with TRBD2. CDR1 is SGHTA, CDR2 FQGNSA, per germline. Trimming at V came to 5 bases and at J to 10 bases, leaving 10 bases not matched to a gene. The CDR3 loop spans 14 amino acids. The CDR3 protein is CASSLTGGAEEQFF. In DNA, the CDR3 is TGTGCCAGCAGCCTTACCGGGGGGGCCGAGGAGCAGTTCTTC. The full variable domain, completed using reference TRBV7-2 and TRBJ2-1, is GAGVSQSPSNKVTEKGKDVELRCDPISGHTALYWYRQSLGQGLEFLIYFQGNSAPDKSGLPSDRFSAERTGGSVSTLTIQRTQQEDSAVYLCASSLTGGAEEQFFGPGTRLTVL.

The CDR3 loop reads CASSLGGGYSNQPQHF. The DNA for the CDR3 is TGTGCCAGCAGCCTAGGTGGCGGTTATAGCAATCAGCCCCAGCATTTT. The V call is TRBV7-2, the J call TRBJ1-5; D gene ambiguous. This CDR3 comprises 16 residues. CDR1 and CDR2 (germline): SGHTA, FQGNSA. Trimming stripped 5 bases from V and 0 bases from J, with 14 bases between.

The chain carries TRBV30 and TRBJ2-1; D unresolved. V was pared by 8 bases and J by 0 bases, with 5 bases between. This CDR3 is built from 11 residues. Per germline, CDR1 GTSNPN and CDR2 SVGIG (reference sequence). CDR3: CAASSYNEQFF. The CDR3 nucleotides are TGTGCCGCTAGCTCCTACAATGAGCAGTTCTTC.

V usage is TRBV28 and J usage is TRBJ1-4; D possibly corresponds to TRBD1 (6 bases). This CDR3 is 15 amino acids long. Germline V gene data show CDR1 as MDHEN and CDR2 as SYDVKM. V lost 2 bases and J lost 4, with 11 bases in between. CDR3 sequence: CASSLRGGGNEKLFF. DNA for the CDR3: TGTGCCAGCAGTTTAAGGGGGGGAGGTAATGAAAAACTGTTTTTT.

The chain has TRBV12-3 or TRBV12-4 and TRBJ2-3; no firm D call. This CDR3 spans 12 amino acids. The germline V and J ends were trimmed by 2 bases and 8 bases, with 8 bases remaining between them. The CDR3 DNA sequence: TGTGCCAGCAGTTTATGGCGCGGTACGCAGTATTTT. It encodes CASSLWRGTQYF.

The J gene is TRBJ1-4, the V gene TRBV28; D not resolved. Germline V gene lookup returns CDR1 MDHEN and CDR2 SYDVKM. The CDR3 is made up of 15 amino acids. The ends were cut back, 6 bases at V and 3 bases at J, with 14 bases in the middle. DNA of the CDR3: TGTGCCAGCAGCTTCCAAGGGAGCGCTAATGAAAAACTGTTTTTT. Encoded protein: CASSFQGSANEKLFF.

CDR3 residues: CASSQDGQGPYEQYF. The CDR3 region has the DNA TGCGCCAGCAGCCAAGATGGACAGGGTCCCTACGAGCAGTACTTC. This rearrangement joins TRBV4-3 to TRBJ2-7; 8 nucleotides line up with TRBD1. In germline, CDR1 is LGHNA, CDR2 YSLEER. CDR3 length: 15 amino acids. V dropped 0 bases and J dropped 2; count of bases not matched to a gene: 3.

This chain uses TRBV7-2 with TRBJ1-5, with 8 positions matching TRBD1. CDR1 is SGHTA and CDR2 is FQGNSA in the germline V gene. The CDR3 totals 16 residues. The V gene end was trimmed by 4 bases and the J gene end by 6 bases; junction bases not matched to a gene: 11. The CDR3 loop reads CASSSSDREFGQPQHF. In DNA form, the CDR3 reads TGTGCCAGCAGCTCCTCGGACAGGGAGTTCGGTCAGCCCCAGCATTTT.

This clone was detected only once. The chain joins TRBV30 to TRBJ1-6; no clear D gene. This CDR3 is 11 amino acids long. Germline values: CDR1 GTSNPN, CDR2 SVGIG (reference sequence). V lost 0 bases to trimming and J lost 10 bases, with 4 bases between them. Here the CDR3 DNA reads TGTGCCTGGAGTGTACAATCACCCCTCCACTTT. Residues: CAWSVQSPLHF.

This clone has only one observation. CDR3 amino acids: CASSLTKETQYF. The CDR3, as DNA: TGTGCCAGCAGCTTGACAAAAGAGACCCAGTACTTC. The chain carries TRBV7-9 and TRBJ2-5; unclear D gene. Trimming cost V 3 bases and J 3 bases, with 5 bases left between them. Germline CDR1 is SEHNR and CDR2 is FQNEAQ (reference sequence). This CDR3 is 12 amino acids long.